A single sample is the source of the 17 T cell receptor beta chains below, sequenced in a study of early T cells in non-severe SARS-CoV-2 infection. TCRdb re-called the 5' RACE reads with MiXCR, one entry per CDR3 protein. The sample lists roughly 34,000 distinct CDR3 sequences; approximately 4.6% were seen once. Sequenced material: whole blood. The origin of the receptors is an adult who was a healthcare worker with PCR-confirmed SARS-CoV-2 infection or an uninfected control (not recorded which).

The rearrangement uses TRBV5-1 and TRBJ1-2; 10 positions match TRBD1. CDR1 is SGHRS and CDR2 is YFSETQ in the germline V gene. The CDR3 sequence is 14 residues long. V shed 4 bases and J 5 bases; nucleotides not matched to a gene: 5. The CDR3, as DNA: TGCGCCAGCAGCCCGCCGGGACAGGGGTATGGCTACACCTTC. This gives the protein CASSPPGQGYGYTF.

There are many counts of this clonotype. This chain uses TRBV5-4 with TRBJ2-7; the D is unclear. CDR1 and CDR2 (germline): SGHNT, YYREEE (reference sequence). Trimming stripped 1 base from V and 0 bases from J, with 2 bases between. The CDR3 spans 12 residues. The CDR3 DNA reads TGTGCCAGCAGCTTGACCTCCTACGAGCAGTACTTC. Translating it yields CASSLTSYEQYF. Full variable domain (missing parts from reference TRBV5-4 and TRBJ2-7): ETGVTQSPTHLIKTRGQQVTLRCSSQSGHNTVSWYQQALGQGPQFIFQYYREEENGRGNFPPRFSGLQFPNYSSELNVNALELDDSALYLCASSLTSYEQYFGPGTRLTVT.

This clonotype came up a few times. The J gene is TRBJ1-1, the V gene TRBV29-1; D unresolved. Germline V gene data show CDR1 as SQVTM and CDR2 as ANQGSEA. V was clipped by 4 bases and J by 1 base, with 7 bases between them. CDR3 length: 12 residues. CDR3: CSVVQSNTEAFF. The CDR3 nucleotides read TGCAGCGTTGTTCAGTCGAACACTGAAGCTTTCTTT.

In its sample, this clonotype was seen many times. The CDR3 here is CASSQGLAGDIQYF. The CDR3 DNA reads as TGTGCCAGCAGCCAAGGACTAGCGGGGGACATTCAGTACTTC. V usage is TRBV3-1 and J usage is TRBJ2-4, with TRBD2 identical over 12 bases. Trimming removed 1 base from V and 8 bases from J; junction bases left unmatched: 0. The CDR3 loop spans 14 amino acids. CDR1 and CDR2 (germline): LGHDT, YNNKEL (reference sequence).

This clonotype was detected many times. The chain carries TRBV11-2 and TRBJ2-1; perhaps TRBD1 as D (8 bases). V was clipped by 3 bases and J by 4 bases, with 19 bases between them. Germline V gene data show CDR1 as SGHAT and CDR2 as FQNNGV. The CDR3 has 17 residues. The CDR3 loop reads CASSFAQRGQAYNEQFF. In DNA form, the CDR3 reads TGTGCCAGCAGCTTCGCTCAGCGGGGACAGGCGTACAATGAGCAGTTCTTC.

This clonotype has a count of ten or more. This sequence joins TRBV11-2 and TRBJ1-1; 10 positions agree with TRBD1. Germline loops: CDR1 SGHAT, CDR2 FQNNGV. The V and J ends lost 7 bases and 4 bases, in that order; junction bases with no gene match: 18. The CDR3 is 18 amino acids. CDR3 amino acids: CASTPFSLWDRGVTEAFF. DNA for the CDR3: TGTGCCAGCACCCCCTTTAGTCTCTGGGACAGGGGTGTCACTGAAGCTTTCTTT.

In its sample, this clonotype is medium-sized (0.01 to 0.1%). The chain combines TRBV20-1 with TRBJ2-5, with D hard to call. CDR1 is DFQATT, CDR2 SNEGSKA, per germline (reference sequence). Between the trimmed V and J ends, which lost 6 bases and 2 bases, there was a span of 13 bases. The CDR3 runs to 13 residues. The CDR3 nucleotides read TGCAGTGCCGGGCGGTCGTCACAAGAGACCCAGTACTTC. This encodes CSAGRSSQETQYF.

The V and J genes are TRBV7-9 and TRBJ2-7; D is perhaps TRBD1 (7 bases). V lost 4 bases and J 4 bases, leaving 11 bases between the germline ends. From germline, CDR1 is SEHNR and CDR2 FQNEAQ (reference sequence). The CDR3 covers 13 residues. The CDR3 region is CASSWGDRYEQYF. The DNA of the CDR3 is TGTGCCAGCAGCTGGGGGGACAGATACGAGCAGTACTTC. Variable domain in full (rest from reference TRBV7-9 and TRBJ2-7): DTGVSQNPRHKITKRGQNVTFRCDPISEHNRLYWYRQTLGQGPEFLTYFQNEAQLEKSRLLSDRFSAERPKGSFSTLEIQRTEQGDSAMYLCASSWGDRYEQYFGPGTRLTVT.

In its sample, this clonotype was seen many times. This chain uses TRBV5-1 with TRBJ2-7, with 7 nucleotides matching TRBD1. Germline CDR1 reads SGHRS; CDR2 reads YFSETQ. With 0 bases clipped from V and 2 bases from J, the junction kept 5 bases outside the gene matches. This CDR3 comprises 15 residues. CDR3 sequence (DNA): TGCGCCAGCAGCTTGGAAGGGGGCTGGCCCTACGAGCAGTACTTC. Amino acids: CASSLEGGWPYEQYF. Filled out from reference TRBV5-1 and TRBJ2-7, the complete variable domain reads KAGVTQTPRYLIKTRGQQVTLSCSPISGHRSVSWYQQTPGQGLQFLFEYFSETQRNKGNFPGRFSGRQFSNSRSEMNVSTLELGDSALYLCASSLEGGWPYEQYFGPGTRLTVT.

This clonotype was picked up many times. The CDR3 reads CASSHKNTGELFF. Here the CDR3 DNA reads TGCGCCAGCAGTCACAAGAACACCGGGGAGCTGTTTTTT. This chain uses TRBV10-1 with TRBJ2-2; D unclear. The CDR3 runs 13 residues. Looked up from germline, CDR1 is WNHNN and CDR2 is SYGVQD (reference sequence). The ends were cut back, 5 bases at V and 1 base at J, with 5 bases in the middle.

This clonotype was counted ten times or more. The chain is built from TRBV11-2 and TRBJ2-1; D not resolved. The CDR3 contains 15 residues. Deletions cut 5 bases from V and 3 bases from J, with 14 bases between. Germline-derived CDR1 and CDR2 are SGHAT and FQNNGV. The CDR3 bases are TGTGCCAGCAGCCGCCAGTCGGGCCTCTACAATGAGCAGTTCTTC. This encodes CASSRQSGLYNEQFF.

This clonotype occurred many times. The chain links TRBV7-6 to TRBJ1-1; 7 bases fit TRBD1. The CDR3 runs to 13 residues. J lost 8 bases, V lost 5 bases, and 8 bases had no gene match. The germline CDR1 and CDR2 sequences are SGHVS and FNYEAQ. The CDR3 nucleotides read TGTGCCAGCAGCCGGGACAGCCTAAAGGAAGCTTTCTTT. Protein sequence: CASSRDSLKEAFF.

This clonotype showed up just a few times. J is TRBJ1-5 and V is TRBV19, with unresolved D. The CDR3 runs to 16 residues. Germline-derived CDR1 and CDR2 are LNHDA and SQIVND (reference sequence). Trimming pared 0 bases from V and 1 base from J, leaving 10 bases between. The CDR3 DNA is TGTGCCAGTAGTATAGATGGCCCCCTAAGCAATCAGCCCCAGCATTTT. It codes for CASSIDGPLSNQPQHF.

Many counts were recorded for this clonotype. The chain carries TRBV10-3 and TRBJ2-5; TRBD1 is a possible D gene (7 bases). Germline CDR1 and CDR2: ENHRY and SYGVKD. This CDR3 is built from 13 residues. Trimming took off 8 bases at V and 2 bases at J, with 12 bases between the two ends. This chain's CDR3 is CAIGAGGQETQYF. CDR3 nucleotide sequence: TGTGCCATCGGGGCAGGGGGGCAAGAGACCCAGTACTTC.

This clonotype has at least ten counts. The V call is TRBV6-5, the J call TRBJ2-2, with 7 bases lining up with TRBD2. V was clipped by 4 bases and J by 1 base; unmatched bases: 6. Germline V gene lookup returns CDR1 MNHEY and CDR2 SVGAGI. This CDR3 comprises 16 residues. This chain's CDR3 is CASSFGLELNTGELFF. In DNA, the CDR3 is TGTGCCAGCAGTTTTGGACTAGAATTGAACACCGGGGAGCTGTTTTTT.

This clonotype occurred many times. The rearrangement uses TRBV7-8 and TRBJ2-3, with no clear D. Trimming removed 1 base from V and 7 bases from J, with 9 bases in between. Germline V gene sequence: CDR1 SGHVS, CDR2 FQNEAQ. This CDR3 has 13 residues. The CDR3 bases are TGTGCCAGCAGCTTAGAGGTGGGCAATACGCAGTATTTT. Translation gives CASSLEVGNTQYF.

The V and J genes are TRBV30 and TRBJ1-1, with 7 bases matching TRBD1. V lost 5 bases and J lost 11; bases outside the gene matches: 11. The germline V gene encodes CDR1 GTSNPN and CDR2 SVGIG (reference sequence). The length of the CDR3 is 12 residues. CDR3 nucleotide sequence: TGTGCCTGGGGGACAGAGCGGACCATGGCTTTCTTT. Translated, it gives CAWGTERTMAFF.